This entry lists 6 T cell receptor beta chains sequenced from one sample in a study of monozygotic twins with inflammatory bowel disease. Each CDR3 protein gets one entry in TCRdb, which reprocessed the 5' RACE reads and gives no DNA. The table for this sample gives about 380,000 distinct CDR3 sequences. The sample comprised blood. Receptor source: a human donor with ulcerative colitis or Crohn's disease, or a healthy co-twin of an affected twin (not recorded which).

The chain uses TRBV7-2 and TRBJ2-4; the D call of TRBD1 rests on TCRdb alone, since no DNA is present to check it. The CDR3 is 16 residues long. Germline V gene lookup returns CDR1 SGHTA and CDR2 FQGNSA. Here the CDR3 reads CASSEDRARAKNMQYF. The full variable domain, rest sourced from reference TRBV7-2 and TRBJ2-4, is GAGVSQSPSNKVTEKGKDVELRCDPISGHTALYWYRQSLGQGLEFLIYFQGNSAPDKSGLPSDRFSAERTGGSVSTLTIQRTQQEDSAVYLCASSEDRARAKNMQYFGAGTRLSVL.

The CDR3 is CASSKGREREAFF. This rearrangement joins TRBV5-1 to TRBJ1-1; TCRdb's D call of TRBD1 is untestable without DNA. This CDR3 spans 13 amino acids. From germline, CDR1 is SGHRS and CDR2 YFSETQ. The full variable domain, in which reference TRBV5-1 and TRBJ1-1 provide the parts outside the CDR3, is KAGVTQTPRYLIKTRGQQVTLSCSPISGHRSVSWYQQTPGQGLQFLFEYFSETQRNKGNFPGRFSGRQFSNSRSEMNVSTLELGDSALYLCASSKGREREAFFGQGTRLTVV.

The genes are TRBV7-9 and TRBJ2-7; lacking DNA, the TRBD1 call made by TCRdb goes unchecked. CDR3 length equals 14 residues. Germline CDR1 SEHNR, CDR2 FQNEAQ (reference sequence). The CDR3 is CASSLKGGAYEQYF.

The chain has TRBV5-4 and TRBJ2-2; no DNA is available, so the TRBD1 call from TCRdb remains unchecked. Germline V gene data show CDR1 as SGHNT and CDR2 as YYREEE (reference sequence). The CDR3 is 15 amino acids. Here the CDR3 reads CASSLWGTLPGELFF.

The chain carries TRBV12-3 or TRBV12-4 and TRBJ1-4; there is no DNA to check the TCRdb D call of TRBD1. There are 13 residues in the CDR3. The CDR3 region is CASSLIRGEKLFF.

This sequence joins TRBV7-8 and TRBJ2-4; the D call from TCRdb, TRBD1, cannot be confirmed without DNA. This CDR3 region has 12 residues. Germline V CDR1 and CDR2: SGHVS, FQNEAQ. CDR3 protein: CASTGAEDIQYF.